Listed below are T cell receptor beta chains from one sample, sequenced in a study of metastatic and nonmetastatic thyroid tumors. MiXCR reprocessed the PCR reads for TCRdb. The table lists about 40,000 clones, approximately 13% of them singletons, with approximately 9.5% in the top ten. The material sequenced was blood. The origin of the receptors is a female donor with papillary thyroid cancer or a benign thyroid nodule (not recorded which). Some clones in this sample may be carry-over from other donors' samples. The CDR3 runs from the conserved cysteine through the conserved F or W. Each record gives: clone size, V gene, J gene, D gene, CDR3 protein, CDR3 DNA. D genes are given only for firm matches. Where a row states a size, it is once, few, many or the class of an expanded clone; other rows omit it.

clone size: few; V gene: TRBV28; J gene: TRBJ2-5; D gene: -; CDR3 protein: CASSLRTDTGKETQYF; CDR3 DNA: TGTGCCAGCAGTTTAAGAACGGACACCGGAAAAGAGACCCAGTACTTC
clone size: many; V gene: TRBV9; J gene: TRBJ1-2; D gene: TRBD1; CDR3 protein: CASSVLTGTGYGYTF; CDR3 DNA: TGTGCCAGCAGCGTTTTGACCGGGACAGGGTATGGCTACACCTTC
clone size: -; V gene: TRBV19; J gene: TRBJ2-2; D gene: -; CDR3 protein: CASSQTLTSTGELFF; CDR3 DNA: TGTGCAAGTAGTCAGACTCTAACTTCAACCGGGGAGCTGTTTTTT
clone size: many; V gene: TRBV7-3; J gene: TRBJ1-6; D gene: -; CDR3 protein: CASSLFLSQGGRSPLHF; CDR3 DNA: TGTGCCAGCAGCTTGTTTCTGTCGCAGGGAGGTAGGTCACCCCTCCACTTT
clone size: -; V gene: TRBV20-1; J gene: TRBJ2-1; D gene: TRBD2; CDR3 protein: CSAAARLAGGNEQFF; CDR3 DNA: TGCAGTGCTGCTGCCCGACTAGCGGGAGGCAATGAGCAGTTCTTC
clone size: many; V gene: TRBV28; J gene: TRBJ2-7; D gene: TRBD1; CDR3 protein: CASSSLTPGQGGGVRAYEQYF; CDR3 DNA: TGTGCCAGCAGTTCCCTAACACCGGGACAGGGAGGAGGGGTGCGGGCATACGAGCAGTACTTC
clone size: many; V gene: TRBV12-3/TRBV12-4; J gene: TRBJ1-5; D gene: -; CDR3 protein: CASSFPPRRNQPQHF; CDR3 DNA: TGTGCCAGCAGTTTCCCCCCCCGGAGAAATCAGCCCCAGCATTTT
clone size: many; V gene: TRBV25-1; J gene: TRBJ2-7; D gene: -; CDR3 protein: CASSEFRRRSYEQYF; CDR3 DNA: TGTGCCAGCAGTGAATTTAGACGGAGAAGTTACGAGCAGTACTTC
clone size: -; V gene: TRBV27; J gene: TRBJ1-2; D gene: TRBD1; CDR3 protein: CASSFAGQAYGYTF; CDR3 DNA: TGTGCCAGCAGTTTCGCGGGACAGGCATATGGCTACACCTTC
clone size: many; V gene: TRBV7-2; J gene: TRBJ2-1; D gene: TRBD1; CDR3 protein: CASSSTDRVEFF; CDR3 DNA: TGTGCCAGCAGCTCCACCGACAGGGTGGAGTTCTTC
clone size: many; V gene: TRBV19; J gene: TRBJ2-7; D gene: -; CDR3 protein: CASSSGTPDEQYF; CDR3 DNA: TGTGCCAGTAGTAGCGGGACACCCGACGAGCAGTACTTC
clone size: -; V gene: TRBV30; J gene: TRBJ2-6; D gene: -; CDR3 protein: CASSPRGAGANVLTF; CDR3 DNA: TGTGCCTCCTCGCCCCGGGGAGCTGGGGCCAACGTCCTGACTTTC
clone size: many; V gene: TRBV5-1; J gene: TRBJ1-1; D gene: -; CDR3 protein: CASSSSVGEAFF; CDR3 DNA: TGCGCCAGCAGCTCCTCTGTCGGGGAAGCTTTCTTT
clone size: many; V gene: TRBV20-1; J gene: TRBJ2-7; D gene: -; CDR3 protein: CSARRGAYEQYF; CDR3 DNA: TGCAGTGCTAGACGGGGAGCCTACGAGCAGTACTTC
clone size: many; V gene: TRBV6-1; J gene: TRBJ2-3; D gene: TRBD2; CDR3 protein: CASYSVGRAEDTQYF; CDR3 DNA: TGTGCCAGCTACTCAGTGGGGAGGGCGGAAGATACGCAGTATTTT
clone size: many; V gene: TRBV20-1; J gene: TRBJ2-1; D gene: -; CDR3 protein: CSAHKDHNEQFF; CDR3 DNA: TGCAGTGCTCATAAGGACCACAATGAGCAGTTCTTC
clone size: many; V gene: TRBV7-9; J gene: TRBJ2-5; D gene: TRBD2; CDR3 protein: CASSFGGLTETQYF; CDR3 DNA: TGTGCCAGCAGCTTCGGGGGACTAACGGAGACCCAGTACTTC
clone size: many; V gene: TRBV3-1; J gene: TRBJ1-2; D gene: TRBD1; CDR3 protein: CASSQGAGGRWYGYTF; CDR3 DNA: TGTGCCAGCAGCCAAGGCGCAGGGGGCCGGTGGTATGGCTACACCTTC
clone size: many; V gene: TRBV6-1; J gene: TRBJ2-7; D gene: TRBD2; CDR3 protein: CASSVASGMRNEQYF; CDR3 DNA: TGTGCCAGCAGTGTAGCTAGCGGGATGAGGAACGAGCAGTACTTC
clone size: many; V gene: TRBV5-1; J gene: TRBJ2-2; D gene: -; CDR3 protein: CASRVNTGELFF; CDR3 DNA: TGCGCCAGCAGAGTGAACACCGGGGAGCTGTTTTTT
clone size: -; V gene: TRBV24-1; J gene: TRBJ2-7; D gene: -; CDR3 protein: CATSSDTGDHEQYF; CDR3 DNA: TGTGCCACCAGTTCCGACACGGGGGACCACGAGCAGTACTTC
clone size: many; V gene: TRBV10-3; J gene: TRBJ2-5; D gene: -; CDR3 protein: CAISVSGIQETQYF; CDR3 DNA: TGTGCCATCAGTGTATCAGGGATCCAAGAGACCCAGTACTTC
clone size: many; V gene: TRBV20-1; J gene: TRBJ1-5; D gene: -; CDR3 protein: CSASPQGHQPQHF; CDR3 DNA: TGCAGTGCTAGTCCGCAGGGGCATCAGCCCCAGCATTTT
clone size: many; V gene: TRBV7-8; J gene: TRBJ1-3; D gene: -; CDR3 protein: CASSPTGHSSGNTIYF; CDR3 DNA: TGTGCCAGCAGCCCGACAGGTCATTCCTCTGGAAACACCATATATTTT
clone size: many; V gene: TRBV10-2; J gene: TRBJ2-1; D gene: -; CDR3 protein: CASSESIAPKNEQFF; CDR3 DNA: TGCGCCAGCAGTGAGTCGATAGCTCCAAAAAATGAGCAGTTCTTC
clone size: many; V gene: TRBV28; J gene: TRBJ2-1; D gene: TRBD2; CDR3 protein: CASSSPSGRNNEQFF; CDR3 DNA: TGTGCCAGCTCTTCGCCTAGCGGGAGAAATAATGAGCAGTTCTTC
clone size: medium-sized; V gene: TRBV10-1; J gene: TRBJ2-1; D gene: -; CDR3 protein: CATRDPASNEQFF; CDR3 DNA: TGCGCCACCAGGGACCCGGCAAGCAATGAGCAGTTCTTC
clone size: -; V gene: TRBV7-6; J gene: TRBJ1-1; D gene: -; CDR3 protein: CASSLEAVNTEAFF; CDR3 DNA: TGTGCCAGCAGCTTAGAGGCCGTGAACACTGAAGCTTTCTTT
clone size: -; V gene: TRBV5-4; J gene: TRBJ1-2; D gene: -; CDR3 protein: CASSPTRGGRGYTF; CDR3 DNA: TGTGCCAGCAGCCCCACCAGGGGAGGTCGTGGCTACACCTTC
clone size: many; V gene: TRBV7-2; J gene: TRBJ1-1; D gene: TRBD1; CDR3 protein: CASSSRQGGETEAFF; CDR3 DNA: TGTGCCAGCAGCTCACGACAGGGCGGGGAGACTGAAGCTTTCTTT
clone size: few; V gene: TRBV27; J gene: TRBJ1-5; D gene: -; CDR3 protein: CASSLELYQPHHF; CDR3 DNA: TGTGCCAGCAGTTTAGAGCTATATCAGCCCCATCATTTT
clone size: -; V gene: TRBV11-2; J gene: TRBJ2-1; D gene: TRBD2; CDR3 protein: CASSLDGLAGEQFF; CDR3 DNA: TGTGCCAGCAGCTTAGATGGGCTAGCGGGGGAGCAGTTCTTC
clone size: many; V gene: TRBV6-1; J gene: TRBJ2-5; D gene: TRBD2; CDR3 protein: CASSELAGLGETQYF; CDR3 DNA: TGTGCCAGCAGTGAACTAGCGGGATTAGGAGAGACCCAGTACTTC
clone size: many; V gene: TRBV6-2/TRBV6-3; J gene: TRBJ1-5; D gene: -; CDR3 protein: CASRLPASLNQPQHF; CDR3 DNA: TGTGCCAGCAGACTCCCGGCCTCCCTCAATCAGCCCCAGCATTTT
clone size: many; V gene: TRBV2; J gene: TRBJ2-7; D gene: -; CDR3 protein: CASREDTSEQYF; CDR3 DNA: TGTGCCAGCAGGGAAGACACCTCCGAGCAGTACTTC
clone size: -; V gene: TRBV28; J gene: TRBJ2-1; D gene: -; CDR3 protein: CASSFGGFGINEQFF; CDR3 DNA: TGTGCCAGCAGTTTCGGTGGTTTTGGTATAAATGAGCAGTTCTTC
clone size: many; V gene: TRBV9; J gene: TRBJ2-3; D gene: -; CDR3 protein: CASSVGPSTDTQYF; CDR3 DNA: TGTGCCAGCAGCGTAGGGCCTAGCACAGATACGCAGTATTTT
clone size: many; V gene: TRBV5-4; J gene: TRBJ2-7; D gene: -; CDR3 protein: CASSSTRGDEQYF; CDR3 DNA: TGTGCCAGCAGCTCGACCAGGGGGGACGAGCAGTACTTC
clone size: many; V gene: TRBV6-5; J gene: TRBJ1-1; D gene: -; CDR3 protein: CASSYSGQILNTEAFF; CDR3 DNA: TGTGCCAGCAGTTACTCCGGACAGATACTGAACACTGAAGCTTTCTTT
clone size: few; V gene: TRBV28; J gene: TRBJ1-1; D gene: -; CDR3 protein: CASVMSGNTEAFF; CDR3 DNA: TGTGCCAGCGTGATGTCCGGGAACACTGAAGCTTTCTTT
clone size: many; V gene: TRBV2; J gene: TRBJ2-5; D gene: -; CDR3 protein: CASSEDTIIGETQYF; CDR3 DNA: TGTGCCAGCAGCGAGGACACGATCATCGGGGAGACCCAGTACTTC
clone size: -; V gene: TRBV6-4; J gene: TRBJ2-2; D gene: -; CDR3 protein: CASSEVLNTGELFF; CDR3 DNA: TGTGCCAGCAGTGAGGTCCTGAACACCGGGGAGCTGTTTTTT
clone size: many; V gene: TRBV9; J gene: TRBJ2-7; D gene: TRBD1; CDR3 protein: CASSVAGTGDEQYF; CDR3 DNA: TGTGCCAGCAGCGTAGCTGGGACAGGGGACGAGCAGTACTTC
clone size: many; V gene: TRBV20-1; J gene: TRBJ2-1; D gene: -; CDR3 protein: CSTPATGRGVYEQFF; CDR3 DNA: TGCAGTACCCCGGCAACCGGCAGGGGGGTTTATGAGCAGTTCTTC
clone size: many; V gene: TRBV30; J gene: TRBJ2-3; D gene: TRBD1; CDR3 protein: CAWSGRTGTQYF; CDR3 DNA: TGTGCCTGGAGTGGCAGGACAGGTACGCAGTATTTT
clone size: many; V gene: TRBV7-8; J gene: TRBJ1-5; D gene: TRBD1; CDR3 protein: CASSQAGQGKGRAQPQHF; CDR3 DNA: TGTGCCAGCAGCCAAGCTGGACAGGGAAAAGGGCGGGCTCAGCCCCAGCATTTT
clone size: medium-sized; V gene: TRBV24-1; J gene: TRBJ2-7; D gene: -; CDR3 protein: CATSDTGRAGNEQYF; CDR3 DNA: TGTGCCACCAGTGATACGGGCAGGGCGGGCAACGAGCAGTACTTC
clone size: many; V gene: TRBV30; J gene: TRBJ2-7; D gene: TRBD1; CDR3 protein: CAWNTVQGANEQYF; CDR3 DNA: TGTGCCTGGAATACGGTGCAGGGGGCTAACGAGCAGTACTTC
clone size: many; V gene: TRBV28; J gene: TRBJ2-7; D gene: -; CDR3 protein: CASSSTESSYEQYF; CDR3 DNA: TGTGCCAGCAGTTCAACAGAGAGCTCCTACGAGCAGTACTTC